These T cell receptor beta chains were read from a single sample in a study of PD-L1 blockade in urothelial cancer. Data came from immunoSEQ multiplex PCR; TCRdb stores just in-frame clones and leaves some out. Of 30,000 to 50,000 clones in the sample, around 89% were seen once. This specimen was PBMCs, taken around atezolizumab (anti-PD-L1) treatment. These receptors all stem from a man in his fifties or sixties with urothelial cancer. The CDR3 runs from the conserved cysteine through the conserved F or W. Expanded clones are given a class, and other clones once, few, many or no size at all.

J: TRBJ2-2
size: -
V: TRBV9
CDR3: CASSPRTGSNTGELFF

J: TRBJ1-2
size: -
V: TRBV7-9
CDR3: CASSETGDYGYTF

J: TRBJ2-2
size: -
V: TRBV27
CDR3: CASKRTGGRVNTGELFF

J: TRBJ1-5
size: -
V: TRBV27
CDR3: CASSWGPSNQPQHF

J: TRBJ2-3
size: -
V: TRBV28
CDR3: CASSLPLAATDTQYF

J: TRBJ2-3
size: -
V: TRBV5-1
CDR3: CASTPWVQGSDTQYF

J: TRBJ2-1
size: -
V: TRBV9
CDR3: CASSVATRRNEQFF

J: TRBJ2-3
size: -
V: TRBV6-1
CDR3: CASRTGADTQYF

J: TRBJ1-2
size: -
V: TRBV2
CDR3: CASSVLGEAYGYTF

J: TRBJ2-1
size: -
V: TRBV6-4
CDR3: CASSGGTSGSWSEQFF

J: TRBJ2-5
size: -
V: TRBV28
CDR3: CASSWPVGGQETQYF

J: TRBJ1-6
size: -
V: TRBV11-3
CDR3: CASSLVQEAISNSPLHF

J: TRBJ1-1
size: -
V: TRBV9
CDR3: CASSGIGTAEAFF

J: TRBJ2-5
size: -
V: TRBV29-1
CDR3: CSGVMAGWEETQYF

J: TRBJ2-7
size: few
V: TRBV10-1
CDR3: CASSESAGSEQYF

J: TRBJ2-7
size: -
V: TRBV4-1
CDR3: CASSHRDRGHDEQYF

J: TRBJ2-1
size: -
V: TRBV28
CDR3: CASSYGEQFF

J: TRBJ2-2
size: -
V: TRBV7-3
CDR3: CASSSTGPGDTGELFF

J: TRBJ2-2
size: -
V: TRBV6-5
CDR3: CASSSPGTGELFF

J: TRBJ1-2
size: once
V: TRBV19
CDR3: CATAQGPANYGYTF

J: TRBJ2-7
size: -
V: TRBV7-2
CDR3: CASSLASGTGWQYF

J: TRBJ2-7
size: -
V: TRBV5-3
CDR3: CARSPTTSTYEQYF

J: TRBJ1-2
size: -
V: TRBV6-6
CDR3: CASSLTGYGYTF

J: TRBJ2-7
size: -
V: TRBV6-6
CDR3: CASSLKSGYEQYF

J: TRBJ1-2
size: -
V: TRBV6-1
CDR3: CASSVGQGDGYTF

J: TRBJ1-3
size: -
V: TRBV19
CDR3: CASTTLRDSGNTIYF

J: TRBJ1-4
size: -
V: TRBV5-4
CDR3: CASSPGDGVEKLFF

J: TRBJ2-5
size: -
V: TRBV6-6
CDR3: CASSYPRTGQETQYF

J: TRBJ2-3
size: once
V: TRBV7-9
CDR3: CASRSSWGRTSGREVTQYF

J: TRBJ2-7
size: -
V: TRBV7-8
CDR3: CASSFQDWQYF

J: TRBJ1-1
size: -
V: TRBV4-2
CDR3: CASSPGALNTEAFF

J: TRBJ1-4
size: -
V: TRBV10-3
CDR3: CAIKARDNEKLFF

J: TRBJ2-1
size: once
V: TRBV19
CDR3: CASTTGTVSYNEQFF

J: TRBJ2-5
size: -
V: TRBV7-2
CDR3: CASSVTPQGSATQYF

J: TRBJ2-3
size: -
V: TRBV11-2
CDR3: CASSSGESDTQYF

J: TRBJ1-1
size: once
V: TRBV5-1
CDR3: CASSLTRTGMNTEAFF

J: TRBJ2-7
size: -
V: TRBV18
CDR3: CASSPPGGVYEQYF

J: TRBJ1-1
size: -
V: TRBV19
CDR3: CASSYRGRNTEAFF